These 22 T cell receptor beta chains came from one sample sequenced in a study of blood T cell repertoires in COVID-19. Repertoires were generated with immunoSEQ multiplex PCR, while TCRdb's copy carries only in-frame clones and drops some. The profile shows 170,000 or so clones, 85% to 90% of them singletons. The sequencing input was PBMCs or T cells enriched from blood (not recorded which). These receptors originate from a man aged 40-55 years who had recovered from COVID-19.

V and J are TRBV27 and TRBJ1-2; D gene uncertain. Trimming removed 1 base at V and 6 bases at J, with 18 bases between. CDR3 size: 16 residues. The germline V gene has CDR1 MNHEY and CDR2 SMNVEV (reference sequence). The CDR3 protein is CASSLFFQATQDGYTF. As DNA, the CDR3 is TGTGCCAGCAGTTTATTCTTCCAGGCAACCCAAGATGGCTACACCTTC.

The chain combines TRBV19 with TRBJ2-3; tentative D call: TRBD2 (5 bases). The germline V and J ends were trimmed by 10 bases and 2 bases, with 16 bases remaining between them. CDR1 is LNHDA and CDR2 is SQIVND in the germline V gene (reference sequence). This CDR3 is 14 amino acids long. CDR3 DNA sequence: TGTGCCACCGGAGGACCGACTATCACAGATACGCAGTATTTT. The encoded protein is CATGGPTITDTQYF. The complete variable domain, with remaining parts taken from reference TRBV19 and TRBJ2-3, reads DGGITQSPKYLFRKEGQNVTLSCEQNLNHDAMYWYRQDPGQGLRLIYYSQIVNDFQKGDIAEGYSVSREKKESFPLTVTSAQKNPTAFYLCATGGPTITDTQYFGPGTRLTVL.

Points on this clone: Other DNA sequences in the sample encode the same CDR3. The chain joins TRBV7-9 to TRBJ1-2, with 8 positions matching TRBD1. V was clipped by 5 bases and J by 4 bases; unmatched bases: 3. Per germline, CDR1 SEHNR and CDR2 FQNEAQ (reference sequence). This CDR3 is built from 13 residues. CDR3 in amino acids: CASSPGTGYGYTF. For the CDR3, the DNA is TGTGCCAGCAGCCCCGGGACAGGCTATGGCTACACCTTC.

The chain joins TRBV27 to TRBJ2-2; no definite D call. From germline, CDR1 is MNHEY and CDR2 SMNVEV (reference sequence). Trimming took 1 base from V and 4 from J, leaving 4 bases between them. CDR3 size: 13 residues. In DNA, the CDR3 is TGTGCCAGCAGTTTATTCATCACCGGGGAGCTGTTTTTT. It yields the protein CASSLFITGELFF.

The chain couples TRBV5-1 to TRBJ1-3; D might be TRBD1 (5 bases). Deletions cut 4 bases from V and 0 bases from J, with 23 bases between. The CDR3 extends over 19 amino acids. Germline loops: CDR1 SGHRS, CDR2 YFSETQ. CDR3: CASSHDPGLGVSSGNTIYF. The CDR3 nucleotides are TGCGCCAGCAGCCATGATCCGGGACTCGGTGTGAGCTCTGGAAACACCATATATTTT.

This chain joins TRBV11-3 and TRBJ1-1; D is perhaps TRBD1 (5 bases). CDR3 size: 14 residues. CDR1 and CDR2 (germline): SGHNT, YENEEA. The ends were cut back, 6 bases at V and 7 bases at J, with 18 bases in the middle. In DNA, the CDR3 is TGTGCCAGCAGACCCGGGCAGGGATCCCATGAAGCTTTCTTT. Amino acids: CASRPGQGSHEAFF.

The rearrangement joins TRBV29-1 to TRBJ1-2; D possibly corresponds to TRBD1 (6 bases). V gave up 3 bases and J gave up 2 bases, with 10 bases separating them. Per the germline V gene, CDR1 is SQVTM and CDR2 is ANQGSEA. The CDR3 is made up of 13 amino acids. The CDR3 here is CSVDTTGNYGYTF. The DNA of the CDR3 is TGCAGCGTTGATACGACAGGAAACTATGGCTACACCTTC.

This clone has just a few counts. CDR3 DNA: TGTGCCAGCAGCCTGACAGGGGATATTGGCTACACCTTC. As protein: CASSLTGDIGYTF. V is TRBV5-4 and J is TRBJ1-2, with 8 bases that match TRBD1. This CDR3 spans 13 amino acids. The ends lost 4 bases at V and 7 bases at J; junction bases unmatched: 6. Germline loops: CDR1 SGHNT, CDR2 YYREEE (reference sequence).

In this sample, this clone turned up a few times. The chain recombines TRBV6-6 with TRBJ1-1; D gene ambiguous. CDR3 length equals 14 residues. CDR1 MNHNY and CDR2 SVGAGI come from the germline V gene (reference sequence). The V end was cut by 2 bases, the J end by 4 bases, with 11 bases between. The CDR3 sequence: CASSYVGLSTEAFF. In DNA, the CDR3 is TGTGCCAGCAGTTACGTGGGCTTGAGCACTGAAGCTTTCTTT.

The chain is built from TRBV7-9 and TRBJ1-1, with 7 bases lining up with TRBD1. Germline V CDR1 and CDR2: SEHNR, FQNEAQ (reference sequence). The junction had 5 bases not matched to a gene; V was cut back by 5 bases and J by 2 bases. The CDR3 runs 14 residues. CDR3 in DNA: TGTGCCAGCAGCACGGGACAGTTAAACACTGAAGCTTTCTTT. Translating gives CASSTGQLNTEAFF.

This rearrangement joins TRBV6-2 or TRBV6-3 to TRBJ2-7, with TRBD2 matching 8 bases. The CDR3 loop spans 15 amino acids. J was trimmed by 7 bases and V by 2 bases; bases with no gene match: 10. Germline V lookup: CDR1 MNHEY, CDR2 SVGEGT. The CDR3 loop reads CASSYATSGRGEQYF. Written as DNA, the CDR3 is TGTGCCAGCAGTTACGCAACTAGCGGCCGTGGAGAGCAGTACTTC.

J is TRBJ2-1 and V is TRBV5-4; the match to TRBD1 covers 7 bases. Per germline, CDR1 SGHNT and CDR2 YYREEE (reference sequence). The CDR3 is made up of 15 amino acids. V was pared by 3 bases and J by 9 bases, with 12 bases of the junction left unmatched. CDR3 nucleotide sequence: TGTGCCAGCAGCTACAGGGGTGAGACTCGGAGTGAGCAGTTCTTC. The encoded protein is CASSYRGETRSEQFF.

The chain carries TRBV9 and TRBJ2-3; the D is unclear. The germline V and J ends were trimmed by 0 bases and 0 bases, with 8 bases remaining between them. The CDR3 has 15 amino acids. CDR1 and CDR2 from the germline V gene are SGDLS and YYNGEE. The CDR3 reads CASSVGRSSTDTQYF. The DNA for the CDR3 is TGTGCCAGCAGCGTAGGTCGGAGTAGCACAGATACGCAGTATTTT.

The chain has TRBV14 and TRBJ2-3; D gene uncertain. The germline gives CDR1 SGHDN, CDR2 FVKESK. CDR3 length equals 15 residues. Deletions cut 0 bases from V and 1 base from J, with 8 bases between. The CDR3 region is CASSQDRGGTDTQYF. CDR3 DNA sequence: TGTGCCAGCAGCCAAGATAGAGGAGGCACAGATACGCAGTATTTT. The complete variable domain, with remaining parts taken from reference TRBV14 and TRBJ2-3, reads EAGVTQFPSHSVIEKGQTVTLRCDPISGHDNLYWYRRVMGKEIKFLLHFVKESKQDESGMPNNRFLAERTGGTYSTLKVQPAELEDSGVYFCASSQDRGGTDTQYFGPGTRLTVL.

The chain links TRBV6-5 to TRBJ2-7, with 8 bases lining up with TRBD1. The germline gives CDR1 MNHEY, CDR2 SVGAGI. The CDR3 runs 15 residues. J gave up 5 bases and V 3 bases, and 9 bases lay outside the gene matches. The CDR3: CASSYAAGGQNEQYF. Written as DNA, the CDR3 is TGTGCCAGCAGTTATGCGGCAGGGGGCCAAAACGAGCAGTACTTC.

The chain couples TRBV27 to TRBJ1-6; D is perhaps TRBD1 (6 bases). The germline V and J ends were trimmed by 7 bases and 0 bases, with 13 bases remaining between them. In germline, CDR1 is MNHEY, CDR2 SMNVEV (reference sequence). The CDR3 consists of 16 residues. CDR3 sequence: CASTRDKSSYNSPLHF. CDR3 bases: TGTGCCAGCACCCGGGACAAGAGCTCCTATAATTCACCCCTCCACTTT.

The chain has TRBV2 and TRBJ2-2; D remains unclear. V shed 1 base and J shed 2 bases, with 8 bases lying between them. This CDR3 has 15 amino acids. In germline, CDR1 is SNHLY, CDR2 FYNNEI. The CDR3 sequence is CASSEDGINTGELFF. The CDR3 DNA reads as TGTGCCAGCAGTGAAGATGGCATTAACACCGGGGAGCTGTTTTTT. The full variable domain, completed using reference TRBV2 and TRBJ2-2, is EPEVTQTPSHQVTQMGQEVILRCVPISNHLYFYWYRQILGQKVEFLVSFYNNEISEKSEIFDDQFSVERPDGSNFTLKIRSTKLEDSAMYFCASSEDGINTGELFFGEGSRLTVL.

This chain joins TRBV30 and TRBJ2-1; 13 positions match TRBD2. The CDR3 has 15 residues. The germline CDR1 and CDR2 sequences are GTSNPN and SVGIG (reference sequence). J lost 8 bases, V lost 0 bases, and 4 bases had no gene match. The CDR3 bases are TGTGCCTGGAGTGTTCTCGGACTAGCGGGAGATGAGCAGTTCTTC. Translated, it gives CAWSVLGLAGDEQFF.

This chain links TRBV5-1 with TRBJ1-2; D gene uncertain. Trimming left V 2 bases short and J 2 bases short, with 16 bases between. The CDR3 is 16 residues long. Germline V lookup: CDR1 SGHRS, CDR2 YFSETQ. CDR3 sequence (DNA): TGCGCCAGCAGCTTACCCGTGGAGGATTCGAACTATGGCTACACCTTC. Amino acids: CASSLPVEDSNYGYTF.

This rearrangement joins TRBV15 to TRBJ1-5, with D hard to call. The germline gives CDR1 LNHNV, CDR2 YYDKDF (reference sequence). The CDR3 contains 13 residues. V was pared by 1 base and J by 7 bases, with 8 bases between. Written as DNA, the CDR3 is TGTGCCACCAGCAGAGTGGGCCACCAGCCCCAGCATTTT. It yields the protein CATSRVGHQPQHF.

The genes are TRBV30 and TRBJ1-6, with TRBD1 matching 9 bases. The CDR3 loop spans 19 amino acids. V gave up 3 bases and J gave up 1 base; unmatched junction bases: 13. Germline V gives CDR1 GTSNPN, CDR2 SVGIG (reference sequence). The CDR3 spells CAWSPKPGQGGSYNSPLHF. The CDR3 DNA sequence: TGTGCCTGGAGCCCCAAACCGGGACAGGGAGGTTCCTATAATTCACCCCTCCACTTT.

The gene calls are TRBV5-6 and TRBJ1-2; 8 nucleotides agree with TRBD1. CDR3 length equals 14 residues. Trimming cost V 3 bases and J 4 bases; bases outside gene matches: 5. The V gene's germline CDR1 is SGHDT and CDR2 YYEEEE. As DNA, the CDR3 is TGTGCCAGCAGCTCTGGACAGGGCACCTATGGCTACACCTTC. It codes for CASSSGQGTYGYTF.